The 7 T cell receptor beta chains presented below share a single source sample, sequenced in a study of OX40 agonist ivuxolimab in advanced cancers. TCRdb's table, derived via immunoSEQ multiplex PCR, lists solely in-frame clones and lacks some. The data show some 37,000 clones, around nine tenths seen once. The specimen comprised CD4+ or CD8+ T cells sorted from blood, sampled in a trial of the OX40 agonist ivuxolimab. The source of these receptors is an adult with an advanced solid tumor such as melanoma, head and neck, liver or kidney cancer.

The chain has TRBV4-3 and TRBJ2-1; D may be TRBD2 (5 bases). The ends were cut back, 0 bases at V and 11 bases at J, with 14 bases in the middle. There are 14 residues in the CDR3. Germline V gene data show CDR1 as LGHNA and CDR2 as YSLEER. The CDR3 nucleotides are TGCGCCAGCAGCCAAGACATCCTAGCCCCTAAGCAGTTCTTC. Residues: CASSQDILAPKQFF.

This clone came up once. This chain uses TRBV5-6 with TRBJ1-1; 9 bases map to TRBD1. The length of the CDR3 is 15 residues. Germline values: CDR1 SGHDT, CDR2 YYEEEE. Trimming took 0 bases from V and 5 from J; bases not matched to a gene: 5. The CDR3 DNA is TGTGCCAGCAGCTTGGGGGACAGGGAGTGGACTGAAGCTTTCTTT. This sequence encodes CASSLGDREWTEAFF.

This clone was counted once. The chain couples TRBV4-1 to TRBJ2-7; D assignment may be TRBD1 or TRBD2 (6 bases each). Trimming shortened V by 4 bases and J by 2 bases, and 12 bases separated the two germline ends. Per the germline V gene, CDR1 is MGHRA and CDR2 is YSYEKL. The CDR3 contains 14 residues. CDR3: CASSLTRGAYEQYF. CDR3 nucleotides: TGCGCCAGCAGCCTGACTAGGGGGGCCTACGAGCAGTACTTC.

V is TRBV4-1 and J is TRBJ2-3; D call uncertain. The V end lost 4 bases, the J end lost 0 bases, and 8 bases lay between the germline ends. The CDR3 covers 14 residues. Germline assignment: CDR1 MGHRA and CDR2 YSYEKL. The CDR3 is CASSPAYSTDTQYF. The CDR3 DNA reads TGCGCCAGCAGCCCAGCATACAGCACAGATACGCAGTATTTT.

CDR3 nucleotide sequence: TGTGCCACCGGATGGTATACGCAGTATTTT. This codes for CATGWYTQYF. The chain joins TRBV6-5 to TRBJ2-3; D remains ambiguous. Germline CDR1 is MNHEY and CDR2 is SVGAGI. This CDR3 is built from 10 residues. Trimming cost V 10 bases and J 7 bases, with 9 bases left between them.

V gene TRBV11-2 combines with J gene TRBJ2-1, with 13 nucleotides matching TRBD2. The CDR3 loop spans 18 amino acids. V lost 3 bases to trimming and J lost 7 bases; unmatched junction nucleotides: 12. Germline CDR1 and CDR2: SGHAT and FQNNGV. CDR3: CASSFPHPSGLAGNEQFF. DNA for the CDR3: TGTGCCAGCAGCTTCCCACACCCCTCGGGACTAGCGGGAAATGAGCAGTTCTTC.

The CDR3 loop is CASRGQTTAYEQYF. The CDR3 nucleotides are TGTGCCAGCAGGGGACAGACCACGGCCTACGAGCAGTACTTC. The chain combines TRBV28 with TRBJ2-7, with 7 bases lining up with TRBD1. The CDR3 contains 14 residues. V dropped 6 bases and J dropped 2; count of bases not matched to a gene: 7. Looked up from germline, CDR1 is MDHEN and CDR2 is SYDVKM.